Sequencing of this T cell receptor (beta chain) was carried out in a study of shared clonotypes between healthy human individuals. Points from the study as a whole: Generally, naive subsets (rather than memory subsets) showed larger estimated richness.

In regard to this clone: The antigen remains unidentified.

Germline values: CDR1 MDHEN, CDR2 SYDVKM. The CDR3 is made up of 17 amino acids. V was pared by 2 bases and J by 3 bases, with 20 bases between. TCRdb's table, derived via immunoSEQ multiplex PCR, lists solely in-frame clones and lacks some. The sample includes approximately 1,000,000 clones, 70% to 80% of them seen just once. Sequencing used memory CD4+ T cells from PBMCs. The subset was: CD45RA-negative fraction. The chain recombines TRBV28 with TRBJ2-7; D possibly corresponds to TRBD2 (5 bases). The origin of this receptor is a man between 18 and 35 years old in good health. Some clones in this sample may be carry-over from other donors' samples. CDR3 sequence (DNA): TGTGCCAGCAGTTTAAAGATTGGGAGACGGGCCCTCTACGAGCAGTACTTC. Its protein is CASSLKIGRRALYEQYF.